This passage covers 2 T cell receptor beta chains from one sample sequenced in a study of T cell changes during pregnancy in multiple sclerosis. The method was immunoSEQ multiplex PCR; TCRdb's version includes in-frame clones alone and lacks a portion of them. The table lists some 70,000 clones, approximately 90% of them singletons. The sequencing used peripheral blood, collected in the second trimester of pregnancy. The receptors here all came from a female donor in good health, enrolled as a control in a pregnancy study.

This chain links TRBV9 with TRBJ2-5; 9 bases line up with TRBD2. This CDR3 has 15 amino acids. Germline V gene sequence: CDR1 SGDLS, CDR2 YYNGEE. V lost 0 bases and J lost 5; bases outside the gene matches: 5. The CDR3 loop reads CASSVDGTSRETQYF. The CDR3 DNA follows: TGTGCCAGCAGCGTAGATGGGACTAGCAGGGAGACCCAGTACTTC.

J is TRBJ1-1 and V is TRBV18, with 8 bases matching TRBD1. Germline CDR1 KGHSH, CDR2 LQKENI. The junction had 5 bases not matched to a gene; V was cut back by 6 bases and J by 2 bases. The CDR3 contains 14 residues. For the CDR3, the DNA is TGTGCCAGCTCGATCGACAGGGGAAACACTGAAGCTTTCTTT. Residues: CASSIDRGNTEAFF.